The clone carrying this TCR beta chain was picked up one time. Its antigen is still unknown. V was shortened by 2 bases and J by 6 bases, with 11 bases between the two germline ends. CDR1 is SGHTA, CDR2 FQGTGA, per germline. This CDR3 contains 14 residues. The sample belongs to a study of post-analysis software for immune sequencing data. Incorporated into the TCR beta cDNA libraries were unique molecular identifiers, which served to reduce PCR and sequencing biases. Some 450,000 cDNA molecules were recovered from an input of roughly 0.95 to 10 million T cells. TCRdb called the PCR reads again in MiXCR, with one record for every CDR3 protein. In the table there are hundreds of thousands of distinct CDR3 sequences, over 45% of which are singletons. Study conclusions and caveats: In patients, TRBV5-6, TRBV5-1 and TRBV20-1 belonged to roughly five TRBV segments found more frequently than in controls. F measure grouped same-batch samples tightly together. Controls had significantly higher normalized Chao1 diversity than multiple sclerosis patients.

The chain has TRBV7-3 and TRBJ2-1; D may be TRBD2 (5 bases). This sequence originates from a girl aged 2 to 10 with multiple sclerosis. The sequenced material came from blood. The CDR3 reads CASSLWRLPNEQFF. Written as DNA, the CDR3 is TGTGCCAGCAGCTTATGGAGACTACCCAATGAGCAGTTCTTC.